The clone carrying this TCR beta chain has just one count. Antigen unknown. This CDR3 has 13 amino acids. Trimming pared 0 bases from V and 6 bases from J, leaving 8 bases between. Germline values: CDR1 SGHTS, CDR2 YDEGEE. The assay was immunoSEQ multiplex PCR, and TCRdb's table has in-frame clones only and misses some. The sample records tens of thousands of clones, 85% being singletons. The data stem from a study of lymphopenia after photon versus proton radiotherapy. Notes on the study in general: A bigger post-nadir fall in TCR diversity correlated inversely with survival time in deceased patients. Oligoclonal CD8+ Temra expansion after nadir drove photon patients' diversity drop. Under photons, naive T cells and diversity fell while effector/memory populations rose. Authors raise, but do not show, better survival with proton therapy.

This receptor was taken from a man aged 35 to 55 with gastric cancer. The sample was peripheral blood, taken from a patient treated with photon-based radiotherapy. The V call is TRBV5-8, the J call TRBJ2-3; D is possibly TRBD1 (5 bases). CDR3 region: CASSLAGWDTQYF. CDR3 nucleotides: TGTGCCAGCAGCTTGGCAGGGTGGGATACGCAGTATTTT. Filled out from reference TRBV5-8 and TRBJ2-3, the complete variable domain reads EAGVTQSPTHLIKTRGQQATLRCSPISGHTSVYWYQQALGLGLQFLLWYDEGEERNRGNFPPRFSGRQFPNYSSELNVNALELEDSALYLCASSLAGWDTQYFGPGTRLTVL.